These 32 T cell receptor beta chains were sequenced from one sample in a study. MiXCR was run by TCRdb on the RT-PCR reads, yielding one entry per CDR3 protein. The data hold around 700,000 distinct CDR3 sequences, with over 12% observed a single time. Sequenced: memory CD4+ T cells from blood. All receptors derive from a female donor in good health, serving as a healthy control.

The genes are TRBV12-3 or TRBV12-4 and TRBJ1-3; D is unclear. There are 12 residues in the CDR3. Deletions cut 8 bases from V and 4 bases from J, with 9 bases between. The CDR3 here is CASEADGNTIYF. Here the CDR3 DNA reads TGTGCCAGCGAGGCGGACGGAAACACCATATATTTT.

The J gene is TRBJ2-5, the V gene TRBV5-1; 8 bases map to TRBD2. The V segment lost 3 bases and the J segment 0 bases; nucleotides outside the gene matches: 4. CDR1 is SGHRS and CDR2 is YFSETQ in the germline V gene. The CDR3 is 15 amino acids. The DNA of the CDR3 is TGCGCCAGCAGCTCGAATAGCGGGAACCAAGAGACCCAGTACTTC. Its protein is CASSSNSGNQETQYF.

This rearrangement joins TRBV20-1 to TRBJ2-7; 7 bases align to TRBD1. Germline lookup yields CDR1 DFQATT and CDR2 SNEGSKA (reference sequence). The trim removed 3 bases at V and 0 bases at J, leaving 8 bases unmatched. The CDR3 spans 15 residues. DNA of the CDR3: TGCAGTGCTAGTGCACAGGGGTCTCGCTCCTACGAGCAGTACTTC. As protein: CSASAQGSRSYEQYF.

This clonotype was observed a few times. The chain couples TRBV6-1 to TRBJ2-3; the match to TRBD2 covers 11 bases. This CDR3 region has 18 residues. CDR1 MNHNS and CDR2 SASEGT come from the germline V gene. V lost 5 bases and J lost 2; bases outside the gene matches: 12. The CDR3 nucleotides are TGTGCCAGCAGTCCGACTGGCTTTAGCGGGAGGGCCACAGATACGCAGTATTTT. This gives the protein CASSPTGFSGRATDTQYF.

V usage is TRBV5-1 and J usage is TRBJ2-2; TRBD2 is a possible D gene (6 bases). From germline, CDR1 is SGHRS and CDR2 YFSETQ. The CDR3 runs 15 residues. V was trimmed by 6 bases and J by 0 bases, leaving 12 bases between them. CDR3 nucleotide sequence: TGCGCCAGCAAGTTCTCTAGCGCGAACACCGGGGAGCTGTTTTTT. Protein sequence: CASKFSSANTGELFF. Full variable domain (remainder filled in from reference TRBV5-1 and TRBJ2-2): KAGVTQTPRYLIKTRGQQVTLSCSPISGHRSVSWYQQTPGQGLQFLFEYFSETQRNKGNFPGRFSGRQFSNSRSEMNVSTLELGDSALYLCASKFSSANTGELFFGEGSRLTVL.

This chain uses TRBV7-8 with TRBJ1-3; 8 nucleotides agree with TRBD1. Per germline, CDR1 SGHVS and CDR2 FQNEAQ. Losses at the gene ends were 3 bases for V and 4 bases for J; bases not matched to a gene: 5. This CDR3 has 15 residues. The CDR3, as DNA: TGTGCCAGCAGCTTCGACAGGGGAGACGGAAACACCATATATTTT. Translating gives CASSFDRGDGNTIYF.

The gene calls are TRBV28 and TRBJ1-6; TRBD1 aligns across 9 bases. V shed 5 bases, J shed 3 bases, and the junction held 2 bases outside the gene matches. The CDR3 sequence is 15 residues long. Germline CDR1 MDHEN, CDR2 SYDVKM. In DNA, the CDR3 is TGTGCCAGCAGTACGACAGGGGGCTATAATTCACCCCTCCACTTT. Translating gives CASSTTGGYNSPLHF.

Points on this clonotype: A read error may be the cause here, since a much bigger clone is one base away. This sequence joins TRBV5-8 and TRBJ1-5; 8 bases are a match to TRBD1. The CDR3 is made up of 15 amino acids. Trimming removed 4 bases from V and 3 bases from J; junction bases left unmatched: 6. Germline loops: CDR1 SGHTS, CDR2 YDEGEE. The chain's CDR3 is CASSKGQGDNQPQHF. The CDR3 DNA follows: TGTGCCAGCAGCAAAGGACAGGGTGACAATCAGCCCCAGCATTTT.

The chain recombines TRBV5-1 with TRBJ2-2; the D is unclear. Trimming took 2 bases from V and 6 from J, leaving 20 bases between them. Germline V CDR1 and CDR2: SGHRS, YFSETQ. The CDR3 runs to 17 residues. The CDR3 sequence is CASSFTPLVSRSGELFF. The CDR3 region has the DNA TGCGCCAGCAGCTTCACCCCCTTAGTCAGTAGGTCCGGGGAGCTGTTTTTT.

This clonotype was detected ten times or more. The rearrangement uses TRBV7-4 and TRBJ2-7; 10 nucleotides align to TRBD2. This CDR3 has 18 amino acids. Germline lookup yields CDR1 SGHVT and CDR2 SQSDAQ. The V gene end was trimmed by 5 bases and the J gene end by 2 bases; junction bases not matched to a gene: 15. The CDR3 region is CASSPCVLAGGGPYEQYF. DNA of the CDR3: TGTGCCAGCAGCCCCTGCGTGTTAGCGGGAGGAGGGCCCTACGAGCAGTACTTC.

The chain employs TRBV5-6 and TRBJ1-5; 8 bases are shared with TRBD1. Germline V gene sequence: CDR1 SGHDT, CDR2 YYEEEE. After removal of 1 base from V and 1 base from J, the junction contained 7 bases not matched to a gene. The CDR3 contains 17 residues. This CDR3 is CASSLWGTGYSNQPQHF. Written as DNA, the CDR3 is TGTGCCAGCAGCTTGTGGGGGACAGGATACAGCAATCAGCCCCAGCATTTT.

The CDR3 DNA sequence: TGCAGTGCTAGAGGAGGCAAGGTCTCGGGGGGCGGCTACACCTTC. Translating gives CSARGGKVSGGGYTF. This chain joins TRBV20-1 and TRBJ1-2; a possible D gene is TRBD1 (6 bases). The CDR3 runs to 15 residues. V shed 1 base and J shed 8 bases, with 20 bases lying between them. Looked up from germline, CDR1 is DFQATT and CDR2 is SNEGSKA (reference sequence).

This clonotype has only a few counts. The chain links TRBV11-2 to TRBJ1-3, with unresolved D. Germline CDR1 reads SGHAT; CDR2 reads FQNNGV. The length of the CDR3 is 19 residues. V was trimmed by 8 bases and J by 0 bases, leaving 26 bases between them. CDR3 DNA sequence: TGTGCCAGCGCTTTGGATTTTCGGGCCCCAGCGGTCTCTGGAAACACCATATATTTT. Its translation is CASALDFRAPAVSGNTIYF.

This clonotype was detected only a few times. The chain recombines TRBV30 with TRBJ1-6, with a possible D match to TRBD1 (5 bases). The V and J ends lost 5 bases and 7 bases respectively, with 15 bases between them. Germline V gene sequence: CDR1 GTSNPN, CDR2 SVGIG (reference sequence). This CDR3 is 14 amino acids long. CDR3 protein: CAWGSGTGNSPLHF. In DNA, the CDR3 is TGTGCCTGGGGCTCCGGGACCGGCAATTCACCCCTCCACTTT.

This clonotype was seen only a few times. The chain is built from TRBV11-2 and TRBJ1-2; 8 bases are shared with TRBD1. Trimming removed 3 bases from V and 4 bases from J; junction bases left unmatched: 7. Germline loops: CDR1 SGHAT, CDR2 FQNNGV. The CDR3 runs to 15 residues. CDR3 in DNA: TGTGCCAGCAGCTTGGTCCAGGGGGCTCGCTATGGCTACACCTTC. Its protein product is CASSLVQGARYGYTF.

This clonotype was counted only a few times. CDR3 loop: CSAGKDRTYNEQFF. CDR3 sequence (DNA): TGCAGTGCGGGAAAGGACAGGACCTACAATGAGCAGTTCTTC. The genes are TRBV20-1 and TRBJ2-1, with 7 bases aligning to TRBD1. The CDR3 loop spans 14 amino acids. V shed 6 bases and J 2 bases; nucleotides not matched to a gene: 7. CDR1 is DFQATT, CDR2 SNEGSKA, per germline (reference sequence).

The chain is built from TRBV6-2 or TRBV6-3 and TRBJ2-1; tentatively, D is TRBD1 (6 bases). Germline V gene data show CDR1 as MNHEY and CDR2 as SVGEGT. The ends were cut back, 6 bases at V and 0 bases at J, with 15 bases in the middle. The CDR3 loop spans 16 amino acids. CDR3 residues: CASRSQGELSYNEQFF. The CDR3 bases are TGTGCCAGCAGGTCACAGGGAGAACTCTCCTACAATGAGCAGTTCTTC.

V usage is TRBV3-1 and J usage is TRBJ1-6; 9 positions agree with TRBD1. This CDR3 contains 13 residues. The V segment lost 7 bases and the J segment 10 bases; nucleotides outside the gene matches: 5. Per the germline V gene, CDR1 is LGHDT and CDR2 is YNNKEL (reference sequence). The CDR3 sequence: CASKRQGDSPLHF. The DNA of the CDR3 is TGTGCCAGCAAACGACAGGGGGACTCACCCCTCCACTTT.

This clonotype was counted many times. The chain carries TRBV10-3 and TRBJ2-3; 10 nucleotides match TRBD2. V was pared by 2 bases and J by 4 bases, with 6 bases of the junction left unmatched. From germline, CDR1 is ENHRY and CDR2 SYGVKD. CDR3 length: 16 residues. The CDR3 bases are TGTGCCATCAGTGAGGCTAGCGGGAGAGGAGCAGATACGCAGTATTTT. It is translated as CAISEASGRGADTQYF.

This chain connects TRBV7-3 to TRBJ2-2, with D maybe TRBD2 (7 bases). CDR1 SGHTA and CDR2 FQGTGA come from the germline V gene. The germline V and J ends were trimmed by 5 bases and 0 bases, with 16 bases remaining between them. The CDR3 has 17 amino acids. This CDR3 is CASSPRGGAANTGELFF. The CDR3 DNA follows: TGTGCCAGCAGCCCGAGAGGGGGGGCCGCGAACACCGGGGAGCTGTTTTTT.

This clonotype was detected only a few times. This rearrangement joins TRBV7-8 to TRBJ2-2; no reliable D call. Per germline, CDR1 SGHVS and CDR2 FQNEAQ. The CDR3 spans 14 residues. V was trimmed by 5 bases and J by 6 bases, leaving 13 bases between them. CDR3 nucleotides: TGTGCCAGCAGCAAGACCGGCTTGTCCGGGGAGCTGTTTTTT. Translated, it gives CASSKTGLSGELFF.

This chain links TRBV4-2 with TRBJ1-3, with no clear D. The CDR3 sequence is 15 residues long. V was pared by 6 bases and J by 0 bases, with 12 bases between. Per the germline V gene, CDR1 is LGHNA and CDR2 is YNFKEQ. CDR3 in DNA: TGTGCCAGCAGTGTGGCAGCTATCTCTGGAAACACCATATATTTT. Protein product: CASSVAAISGNTIYF.

This clonotype was found a few times. This sequence joins TRBV28 and TRBJ1-6, with TRBD1 matching 7 bases. J gave up 7 bases and V 3 bases, and 9 bases lay outside the gene matches. Germline loops: CDR1 MDHEN, CDR2 SYDVKM. The CDR3 extends over 16 amino acids. CDR3 sequence (DNA): TGTGCCAGCAGTTTTGAGTTGGGGACAGTAAATTCACCCCTCCACTTT. Residues: CASSFELGTVNSPLHF.

This chain joins TRBV5-1 and TRBJ2-5; TRBD2 agrees at 14 bases. V was pared by 0 bases and J by 1 base, with 2 bases of the junction left unmatched. The CDR3 contains 17 residues. In germline, CDR1 is SGHRS, CDR2 YFSETQ. The CDR3 nucleotides are TGCGCCAGCAGCTTGGGGACTAGCGGGAGGATCCAAGAGACCCAGTACTTC. Its translation is CASSLGTSGRIQETQYF. Combining the CDR3 with reference TRBV5-1 and TRBJ2-5 gives the whole variable domain KAGVTQTPRYLIKTRGQQVTLSCSPISGHRSVSWYQQTPGQGLQFLFEYFSETQRNKGNFPGRFSGRQFSNSRSEMNVSTLELGDSALYLCASSLGTSGRIQETQYFGPGTRLLVL.

This clonotype was observed at least ten times. The J gene is TRBJ1-2, the V gene TRBV29-1, with 7 bases lining up with TRBD1. Germline lookup yields CDR1 SQVTM and CDR2 ANQGSEA. The CDR3 consists of 12 residues. The V gene end was trimmed by 7 bases and the J gene end by 2 bases; junction bases not matched to a gene: 4. The CDR3: CSGGGQNYGYTF. The CDR3 DNA follows: TGCAGCGGGGGGGGACAGAACTATGGCTACACCTTC.

This clonotype was recorded at least ten times. At one boundary the junction diverges from the germline segment, which might be a read error. This chain connects TRBV10-3 to TRBJ2-2; D is uncertain. Germline-derived CDR1 and CDR2 are ENHRY and SYGVKD. The CDR3 loop spans 13 amino acids. The CDR3 loop reads CATSKAETGELFF. The CDR3 coding sequence is TGTGCCACCAGTAAGGCTGAAACCGGGGAGCTGTTTTTT.

This clonotype was seen ten or more times. The chain uses TRBV5-6 and TRBJ2-5; D may correspond to TRBD1 or TRBD2 (5 bases each). CDR1 is SGHDT, CDR2 YYEEEE, per germline. Trimming removed 4 bases at V and 4 bases at J, with 11 bases between. The CDR3 is 13 amino acids. CDR3 amino acids: CASSHWGTETQYF. The CDR3 nucleotides read TGTGCCAGCAGCCACTGGGGGACAGAGACCCAGTACTTC.

The chain recombines TRBV11-2 with TRBJ2-2; D is ambiguous. The CDR3 consists of 14 residues. The V end was cut by 5 bases, the J end by 5 bases, with 12 bases between. Germline V gene data show CDR1 as SGHAT and CDR2 as FQNNGV. In DNA, the CDR3 is TGTGCCAGCAGCGCCATTAGTGGGACCGGGGAGCTGTTTTTT. It codes for CASSAISGTGELFF.

This clonotype was seen repeatedly, ten times or more. In DNA, the CDR3 is TGTGCCAGCATCAGGCGGGGGTTGACTGAAGCTTTCTTT. Protein product: CASIRRGLTEAFF. The chain has TRBV6-1 and TRBJ1-1, with D perhaps matching TRBD1 (5 bases). Trimming left V 7 bases short and J 5 bases short, with 14 bases between. The CDR3 is 13 residues long. Germline values: CDR1 MNHNS, CDR2 SASEGT.

This clonotype occurred many times. This chain links TRBV5-1 with TRBJ2-3, with 8 bases fitting TRBD2. V dropped 0 bases and J dropped 3; count of bases not matched to a gene: 6. The CDR3 totals 16 residues. Germline CDR1 SGHRS, CDR2 YFSETQ. Here the CDR3 DNA reads TGCGCCAGCAGCTTGGGTTACGGGGGGGCAACAGATACGCAGTATTTT. The encoded protein is CASSLGYGGATDTQYF.

This clonotype was observed at least ten times. The chain links TRBV6-2 or TRBV6-3 to TRBJ2-1; no reliable D call. CDR3 length equals 11 residues. Germline CDR1 MNHEY, CDR2 SVGEGT. The germline V and J ends were trimmed by 2 bases and 9 bases, with 5 bases remaining between them. CDR3 loop: CASSYVGEQFF. The DNA of the CDR3 is TGTGCCAGCAGTTACGTGGGTGAGCAGTTCTTC.

The sample holds a few counts of this clonotype. The chain couples TRBV20-1 to TRBJ1-3; D remains ambiguous. The length of the CDR3 is 13 residues. CDR1 is DFQATT, CDR2 SNEGSKA, per germline (reference sequence). With 3 bases removed from V and 0 bases from J, the gap between germline ends came to 6 bases. Here the CDR3 DNA reads TGCAGTGCTAGGGCGGTCTCTGGAAACACCATATATTTT. Amino acid sequence: CSARAVSGNTIYF.